This T cell receptor (beta chain) comes out of a study of shared clonotypes between healthy human individuals. Notes on this clone: The target antigen is unknown.

Study-level results: It was the few donors that limited the genetic and exposure-history diversity represented. Among non-shared clonotypes, generation probabilities were lower than among those shared by all four donors.

The naive CD8 subset, CD45RO-negative cells positively selected for CCR7, excluded terminally differentiated effector memory CD45RA+ cells. Sequencing was performed with immunoSEQ multiplex PCR; in TCRdb, only in-frame clones are kept and a portion is missing. The sample contains 1.5 million to 2.5 million clones, approximately 94% of which appear only once. Germline lookup yields CDR1 SGHVS and CDR2 FQNEAQ. The CDR3 sequence is 16 residues long. Trimming removed 3 bases from V and 2 bases from J, with 14 bases in between. The V call is TRBV7-8, the J call TRBJ2-1, with TRBD1 as a possible D gene (5 bases). The sample comprised naive CD8+ T cells sorted from blood. This TCR was recovered from a man aged 18 to 30 in good health. CDR3 DNA: TGTGCCAGCAGCTTTTCTGCGTCAGGGACCTACAATGAGCAGTTCTTC. Residues: CASSFSASGTYNEQFF.